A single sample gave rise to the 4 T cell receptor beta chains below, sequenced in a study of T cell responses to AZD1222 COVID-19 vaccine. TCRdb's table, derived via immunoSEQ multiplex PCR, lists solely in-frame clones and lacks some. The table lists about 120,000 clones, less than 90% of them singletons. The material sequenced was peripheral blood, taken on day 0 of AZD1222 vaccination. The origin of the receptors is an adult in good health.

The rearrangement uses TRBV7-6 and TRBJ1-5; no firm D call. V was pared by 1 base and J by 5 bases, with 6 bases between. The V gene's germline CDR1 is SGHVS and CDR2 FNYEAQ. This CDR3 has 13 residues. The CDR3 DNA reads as TGTGCCAGCAGCTTAGGACGGGATCAGCCCCAGCATTTT. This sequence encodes CASSLGRDQPQHF.

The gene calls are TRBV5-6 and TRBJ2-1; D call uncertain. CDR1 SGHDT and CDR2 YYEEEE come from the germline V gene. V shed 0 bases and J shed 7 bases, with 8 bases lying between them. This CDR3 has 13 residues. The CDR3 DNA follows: TGTGCCAGCAGCTTGGCCGAAGGGAATGAGCAGTTCTTC. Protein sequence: CASSLAEGNEQFF.

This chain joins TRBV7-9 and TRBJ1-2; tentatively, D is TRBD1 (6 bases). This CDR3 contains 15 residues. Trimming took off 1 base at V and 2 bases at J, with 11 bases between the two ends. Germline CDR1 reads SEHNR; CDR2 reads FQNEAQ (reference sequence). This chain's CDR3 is CASSLVADSNYGYTF. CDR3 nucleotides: TGTGCCAGCAGCTTAGTTGCGGACAGCAACTATGGCTACACCTTC.

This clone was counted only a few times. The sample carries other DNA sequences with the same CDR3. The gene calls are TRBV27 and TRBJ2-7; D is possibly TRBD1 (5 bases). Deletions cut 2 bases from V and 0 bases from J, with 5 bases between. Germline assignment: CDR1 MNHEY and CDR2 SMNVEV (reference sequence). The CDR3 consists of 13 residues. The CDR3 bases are TGTGCCAGCAGTTTAGACAGCTCCTACGAGCAGTACTTC. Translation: CASSLDSSYEQYF.